This T cell receptor (beta chain) appears in the sequencing data of a study of technical replicates of blood from a handful of donors. This CDR3 region has 14 residues. Germline values: CDR1 LNHDA, CDR2 SQIVND (reference sequence). Trimming stripped 2 bases from V and 8 bases from J, with 13 bases between. Profiled with immunoSEQ multiplex PCR; TCRdb holds only in-frame clones, not every one. This table holds about 97,000 clones, about 95% found once. The specimen sequenced was T cells isolated from PBMCs. V and J are TRBV19 and TRBJ2-1; tentatively, D is TRBD2 (6 bases). The receptor was isolated from a human donor in good health. The CDR3 coding sequence is TGTGCCAGTAGTATACGGGACTTTTACGATGAGCAGTTCTTC. Amino acids: CASSIRDFYDEQFF.